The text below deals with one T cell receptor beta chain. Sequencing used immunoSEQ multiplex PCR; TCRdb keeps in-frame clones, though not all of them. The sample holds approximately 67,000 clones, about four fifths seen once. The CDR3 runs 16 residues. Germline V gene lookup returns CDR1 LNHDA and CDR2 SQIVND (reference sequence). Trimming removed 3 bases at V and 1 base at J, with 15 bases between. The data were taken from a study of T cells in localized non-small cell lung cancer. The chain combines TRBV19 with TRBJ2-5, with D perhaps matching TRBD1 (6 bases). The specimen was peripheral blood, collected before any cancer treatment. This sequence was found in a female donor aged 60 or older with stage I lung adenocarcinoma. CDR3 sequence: CASSMGNTGPQETQYF. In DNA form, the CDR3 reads TGTGCCAGTAGTATGGGAAATACAGGGCCCCAAGAGACCCAGTACTTC.